This T cell receptor beta chain comes out of a study of vaccination effects on CD4 cells after COVID-19. Notes on this clone: The antigen is undetermined.

Trimming removed 0 bases from V and 4 bases from J, with 14 bases in between. CDR1 and CDR2 (germline): MGHRA, YSYEKL. The CDR3 sequence is 16 residues long. Libraries were prepared by immunoSEQ multiplex PCR; TCRdb keeps only in-frame clonotypes and omits some of them. The data contain 26,000 or so clones, over 65% of them seen just once; the ten biggest clones take up 20% to 25%. Ahead of sequencing, the ViraFEST assay grew antigen-specific CD4+ T cells using viral peptide pools. Following culture for around 10 days, CD4+ T cells were isolated. Previously uninfected by SARS-CoV-2, the vaccine recipients also showed negative nucleocapsid antibodies. Under 2.5 million PBMC were seeded per well and grown in the presence of 10 IU/ml IL-2 and about 10 ug/ml peptides.

The chain joins TRBV4-1 to TRBJ2-3, with D hard to call. The receptor was derived from a human donor who received a COVID-19 vaccine. This specimen consisted of CD4+ T cells from PBMCs cultured with HCoV-NL63 spike peptides, obtained before COVID-19 vaccination. The CDR3 sequence is CASSQDGRSGADTQYF. CDR3 nucleotide sequence: TGCGCCAGCAGCCAAGACGGCCGCAGTGGGGCAGATACGCAGTATTTT.